Below, one T cell receptor (beta chain) is given with its context. The entry originates in a study of shared clonotypes between healthy human individuals. Repertoires were generated with immunoSEQ multiplex PCR, while TCRdb's copy carries only in-frame clones and drops some. This table has 750,000 to 1,000,000 clones, nearly 95% appearing once. Germline V CDR1 and CDR2: LNHNV, YYDKDF (reference sequence). J gave up 8 bases and V 7 bases, and 11 bases lay outside the gene matches. This CDR3 comprises 15 residues. Naive CD8 cells lacked CD45RO, underwent positive selection for CCR7 and left out terminally differentiated effector memory CD45RA+ cells.

The rearrangement links TRBV15 to TRBJ2-1; 10 bases align to TRBD2. Source material: naive CD8+ T cells sorted from blood. This receptor was obtained from a young man in good health. The CDR3 nucleotides read TGTGCCACCACCACCGGGACTAGCGCCGTCGATGAGCAGTTCTTC. Amino acids: CATTTGTSAVDEQFF.